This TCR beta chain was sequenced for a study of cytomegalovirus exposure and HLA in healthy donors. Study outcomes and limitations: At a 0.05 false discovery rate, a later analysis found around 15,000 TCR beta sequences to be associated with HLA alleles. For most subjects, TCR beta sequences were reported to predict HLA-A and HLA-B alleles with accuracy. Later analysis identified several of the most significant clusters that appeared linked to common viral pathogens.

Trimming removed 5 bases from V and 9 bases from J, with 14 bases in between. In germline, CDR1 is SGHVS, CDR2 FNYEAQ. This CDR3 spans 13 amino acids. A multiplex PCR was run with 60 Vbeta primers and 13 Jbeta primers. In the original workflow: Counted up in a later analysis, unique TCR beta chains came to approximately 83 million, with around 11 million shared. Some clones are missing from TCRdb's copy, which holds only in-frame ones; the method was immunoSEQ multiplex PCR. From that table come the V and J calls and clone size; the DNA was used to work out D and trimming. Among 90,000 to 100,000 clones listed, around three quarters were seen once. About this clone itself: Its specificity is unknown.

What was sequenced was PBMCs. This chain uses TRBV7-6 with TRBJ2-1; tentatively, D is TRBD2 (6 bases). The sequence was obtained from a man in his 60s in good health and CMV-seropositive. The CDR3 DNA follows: TGTGCCAGCAGCGTAGATCGGGACTTTGAGCAGTTCTTC. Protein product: CASSVDRDFEQFF.